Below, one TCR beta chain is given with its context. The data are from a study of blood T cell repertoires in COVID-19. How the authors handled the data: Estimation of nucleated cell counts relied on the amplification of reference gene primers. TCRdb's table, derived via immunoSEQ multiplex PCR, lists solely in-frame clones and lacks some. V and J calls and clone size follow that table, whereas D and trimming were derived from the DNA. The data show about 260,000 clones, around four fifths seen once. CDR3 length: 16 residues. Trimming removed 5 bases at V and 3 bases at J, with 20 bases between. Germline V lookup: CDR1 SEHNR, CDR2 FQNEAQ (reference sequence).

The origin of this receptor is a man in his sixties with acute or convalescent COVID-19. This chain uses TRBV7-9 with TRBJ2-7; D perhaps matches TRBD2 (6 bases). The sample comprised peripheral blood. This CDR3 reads CASSLSRGARGYEQYF. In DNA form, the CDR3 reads TGTGCCAGCAGCCTCTCTCGCGGGGCCCGGGGCTACGAGCAGTACTTC.